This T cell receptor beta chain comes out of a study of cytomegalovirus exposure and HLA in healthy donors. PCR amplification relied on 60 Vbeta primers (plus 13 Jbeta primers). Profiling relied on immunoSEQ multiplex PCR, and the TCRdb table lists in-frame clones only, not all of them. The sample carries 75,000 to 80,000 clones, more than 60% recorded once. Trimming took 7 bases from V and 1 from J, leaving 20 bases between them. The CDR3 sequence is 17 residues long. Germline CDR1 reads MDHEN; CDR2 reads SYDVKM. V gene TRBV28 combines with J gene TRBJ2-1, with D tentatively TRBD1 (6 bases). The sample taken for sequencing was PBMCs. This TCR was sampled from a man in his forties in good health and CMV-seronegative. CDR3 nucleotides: TGTGCCAGCACCATGGGATTAGGGGGATTGTCCTACAATGAGCAGTTCTTC. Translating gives CASTMGLGGLSYNEQFF.